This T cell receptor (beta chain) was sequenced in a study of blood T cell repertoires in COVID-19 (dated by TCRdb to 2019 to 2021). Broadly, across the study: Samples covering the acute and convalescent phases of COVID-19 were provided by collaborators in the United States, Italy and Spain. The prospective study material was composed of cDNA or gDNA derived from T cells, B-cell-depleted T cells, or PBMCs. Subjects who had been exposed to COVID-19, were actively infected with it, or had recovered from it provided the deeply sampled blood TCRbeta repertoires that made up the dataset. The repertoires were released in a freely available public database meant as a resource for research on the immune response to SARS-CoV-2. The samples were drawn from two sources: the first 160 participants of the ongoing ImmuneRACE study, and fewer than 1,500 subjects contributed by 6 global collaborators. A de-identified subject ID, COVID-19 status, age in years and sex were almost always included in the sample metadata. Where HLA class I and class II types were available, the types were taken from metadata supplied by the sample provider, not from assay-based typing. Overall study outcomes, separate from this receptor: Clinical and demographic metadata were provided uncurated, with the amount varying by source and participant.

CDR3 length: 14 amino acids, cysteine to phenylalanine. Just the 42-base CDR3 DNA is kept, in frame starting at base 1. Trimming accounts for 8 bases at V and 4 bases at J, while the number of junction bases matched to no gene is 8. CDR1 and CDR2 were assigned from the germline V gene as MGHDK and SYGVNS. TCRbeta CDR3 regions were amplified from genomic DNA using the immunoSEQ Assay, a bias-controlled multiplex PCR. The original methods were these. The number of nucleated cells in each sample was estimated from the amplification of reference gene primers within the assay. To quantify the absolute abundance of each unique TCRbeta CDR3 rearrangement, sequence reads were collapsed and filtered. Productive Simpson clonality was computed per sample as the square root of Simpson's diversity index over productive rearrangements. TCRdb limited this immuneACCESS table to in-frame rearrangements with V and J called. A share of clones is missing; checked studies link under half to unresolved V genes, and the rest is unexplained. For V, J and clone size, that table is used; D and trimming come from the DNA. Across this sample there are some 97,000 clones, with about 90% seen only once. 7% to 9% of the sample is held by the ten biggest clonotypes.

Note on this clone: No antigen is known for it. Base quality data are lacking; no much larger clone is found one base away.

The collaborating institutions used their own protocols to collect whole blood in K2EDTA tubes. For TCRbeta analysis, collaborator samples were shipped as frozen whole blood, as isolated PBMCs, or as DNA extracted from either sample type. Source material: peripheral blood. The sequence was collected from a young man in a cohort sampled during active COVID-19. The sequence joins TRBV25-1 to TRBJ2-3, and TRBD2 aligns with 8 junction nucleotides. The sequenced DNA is TGTGCCAGCTGCCGCGGGGGGCCGTCAGATACGCAGTATTTT. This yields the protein CASCRGGPSDTQYF.